This TCR beta chain was recovered during a study of T cell responses to AZD1222 COVID-19 vaccine. Sequencing was performed with immunoSEQ multiplex PCR; in TCRdb, only in-frame clones are kept and a portion is missing. This sample has about 150,000 clones, with around 90% found just once. Germline CDR1 reads SGHDN; CDR2 reads FVKESK. This CDR3 has 15 amino acids. Trimming shortened V by 3 bases and J by 2 bases, and 13 bases separated the two germline ends. Findings of the study overall: The CD4 TCRs associated with vaccination extended across spike and predominated at 160-218 and 743-854. Just a handful of AZD1222 recipients were seropositive at baseline. White British donors predominated, females outnumbered males, and clonal diversity was possibly underestimated. Repertoire sampling happened only post peak T cell response.

As for this clone: Antigen unknown.

This clonotype was sampled from an adult who received the AZD1222 COVID-19 vaccine. V is TRBV14 and J is TRBJ1-1; a possible D gene is TRBD1 (5 bases). The sample here was peripheral blood, taken 28 days after the second AZD1222 dose. The CDR3 is CASSHLTTDNTEAFF. CDR3 bases: TGTGCCAGCAGCCACCTGACGACAGACAACACTGAAGCTTTCTTT.